This entry lists 17 T cell receptor beta chains sequenced from one sample in a study of cytomegalovirus exposure and HLA in healthy donors. PCR used 60 Vbeta primers and 13 Jbeta primers. The data were produced by immunoSEQ multiplex PCR, yet TCRdb's version contains in-frame clones alone and is incomplete. The sample has 90,000 or so clones, under 80% seen once. Input material: PBMCs. These receptors originate from a man in his sixties in good health and CMV-seronegative.

The chain links TRBV15 to TRBJ2-7; 7 bases align to TRBD1. Germline CDR1 and CDR2: LNHNV and YYDKDF (reference sequence). The CDR3 extends over 14 amino acids. After removal of 0 bases from V and 3 bases from J, the junction contained 2 bases not matched to a gene. CDR3: CATSRDRGNYEQYF. CDR3 in DNA: TGTGCCACCAGCAGAGACAGGGGGAACTACGAGCAGTACTTC.

This chain joins TRBV7-8 and TRBJ1-6, with 8 bases aligning to TRBD1. This CDR3 has 16 amino acids. Trimming cost V 0 bases and J 6 bases; bases outside gene matches: 4. Germline V gene sequence: CDR1 SGHVS, CDR2 FQNEAQ. CDR3 nucleotide sequence: TGTGCCAGCAGCTTAGCGACAGGGGTTGTTAATTCACCCCTCCACTTT. Amino acids: CASSLATGVVNSPLHF.

With respect to this clone: Other DNA sequences within the sample encode an identical CDR3. V gene TRBV6-5 combines with J gene TRBJ2-7; TRBD1 is a possible D gene (6 bases). Deletions cut 0 bases from V and 3 bases from J, with 9 bases between. The germline gives CDR1 MNHEY, CDR2 SVGAGI. This CDR3 is 14 amino acids long. The CDR3 coding sequence is TGTGCCAGCAGTTACTCCACAGGGTTCTACGAGCAGTACTTC. It codes for CASSYSTGFYEQYF.

The chain combines TRBV5-1 with TRBJ2-3, with D possibly TRBD1 on 6 matching bases. Deletions cut 0 bases from V and 7 bases from J, with 9 bases between. CDR3 length: 13 residues. The V gene's germline CDR1 is SGHRS and CDR2 YFSETQ. The CDR3 nucleotides are TGCGCCAGCAGCTTGGAGGGGGTTTATACGCAGTATTTT. Amino acids: CASSLEGVYTQYF.

CDR3 amino acids: CASSVRAYNEQFF. The CDR3 DNA follows: TGTGCCAGCAGCGTCCGGGCCTACAATGAGCAGTTCTTC. This chain joins TRBV7-6 and TRBJ2-1; D gene ambiguous. Trimming shortened V by 5 bases and J by 2 bases, and 7 bases separated the two germline ends. Germline loops: CDR1 SGHVS, CDR2 FNYEAQ. The CDR3 consists of 13 residues.

V gene TRBV10-3 combines with J gene TRBJ2-3, with 8 bases identical to TRBD1. V gave up 3 bases and J gave up 4 bases; unmatched junction bases: 3. The CDR3 is 14 residues long. Germline V gives CDR1 ENHRY, CDR2 SYGVKD. The chain's CDR3 is CAISDGQGSDTQYF. The CDR3 region has the DNA TGTGCCATCAGTGACGGACAGGGCTCAGATACGCAGTATTTT.

The gene calls are TRBV5-1 and TRBJ1-1; the D is unclear. The V end was cut by 0 bases, the J end by 4 bases, with 13 bases between. The CDR3 extends over 15 amino acids. Germline CDR1 SGHRS, CDR2 YFSETQ. The CDR3, as DNA: TGCGCCAGCAGCTTGGAGACGGCCGCAGGCACTGAAGCTTTCTTT. Its protein is CASSLETAAGTEAFF.

Written as DNA, the CDR3 is TGTGCCAGTAGTATGGAAGAGGGAGCCCACTCCTACGAGCAGTACTTC. Its translation: CASSMEEGAHSYEQYF. The chain couples TRBV19 to TRBJ2-7, with TRBD2 as a possible D gene (5 bases). The CDR3 spans 16 residues. Deletions cut 3 bases from V and 0 bases from J, with 15 bases between. Looked up from germline, CDR1 is LNHDA and CDR2 is SQIVND (reference sequence).

This clone appeared a few times. This sequence joins TRBV9 and TRBJ1-1; 9 nucleotides align to TRBD1. From germline, CDR1 is SGDLS and CDR2 YYNGEE. The J segment lost 4 bases and the V segment lost 3 bases, leaving 7 bases of the junction unmatched. The CDR3 length is 15 residues. Written as DNA, the CDR3 is TGTGCCAGCAGCGCACAGGGGGCGTTGGGCACTGAAGCTTTCTTT. This sequence encodes CASSAQGALGTEAFF.

The chain is built from TRBV11-1 and TRBJ2-5; 9 nucleotides agree with TRBD2. CDR3 length: 13 amino acids. The ends lost 6 bases at V and 5 bases at J; junction bases unmatched: 4. Germline lookup yields CDR1 SGHAT and CDR2 FQDESV (reference sequence). As DNA, the CDR3 is TGTGCCAGCAGGCGGGGGGGCTGGGAGACCCAGTACTTC. This sequence encodes CASRRGGWETQYF.

This clone has just a few counts. The rearrangement joins TRBV5-1 to TRBJ1-1; D is perhaps TRBD1 (5 bases). Germline lookup yields CDR1 SGHRS and CDR2 YFSETQ. V gave up 0 bases and J gave up 0 bases, with 9 bases separating them. This CDR3 comprises 15 residues. CDR3 DNA sequence: TGCGCCAGCAGCTTGGATGGGGCCTTGAACACTGAAGCTTTCTTT. It codes for CASSLDGALNTEAFF.

V is TRBV6-1 and J is TRBJ1-3, with D unclear. The CDR3 runs to 14 residues. Germline CDR1 is MNHNS and CDR2 is SASEGT. Trimming removed 10 bases at V and 0 bases at J, with 13 bases between. CDR3 coding DNA: TGTGCCACACGGGAGCAGGTCTCTGGAAACACCATATATTTT. Protein: CATREQVSGNTIYF.

In its sample, this clone was seen once. V is TRBV29-1 and J is TRBJ1-4; D is unresolved. The V gene's germline CDR1 is SQVTM and CDR2 ANQGSEA. The CDR3 sequence is 11 residues long. Trimming removed 2 bases at V and 13 bases at J, with 11 bases between. CDR3 sequence: CSVEIVRGLFF. The CDR3 DNA sequence: TGCAGCGTTGAAATCGTACGAGGACTGTTTTTT.

In this sample, this clone turned up a few times. This chain connects TRBV18 to TRBJ2-3, with 8 bases fitting TRBD1. The germline CDR1 and CDR2 sequences are KGHSH and LQKENI. CDR3 size: 14 residues. V lost 5 bases and J lost 4; bases outside the gene matches: 5. The CDR3 protein is CASSSDRAADTQYF. The CDR3 DNA sequence: TGTGCCAGCTCATCGGACAGGGCAGCAGATACGCAGTATTTT. The entire variable domain, with the rest obtained from reference TRBV18 and TRBJ2-3, is as follows: NAGVMQNPRHLVRRRGQEARLRCSPMKGHSHVYWYRQLPEEGLKFMVYLQKENIIDESGMPKERFSAEFPKEGPSILRIQQVVRGDSAAYFCASSSDRAADTQYFGPGTRLTVL.

This chain joins TRBV19 and TRBJ1-2; 8 bases are a match to TRBD1. With V trimmed by 10 bases and J by 4 bases, 11 bases remained unmatched. Germline-derived CDR1 and CDR2 are LNHDA and SQIVND (reference sequence). This CDR3 contains 14 residues. The CDR3 loop reads CATSRGQVSYGYTF. In DNA, the CDR3 is TGTGCCACCAGTAGGGGACAGGTATCCTATGGCTACACCTTC. Together with reference TRBV19 and TRBJ1-2, the CDR3 gives the full variable domain: DGGITQSPKYLFRKEGQNVTLSCEQNLNHDAMYWYRQDPGQGLRLIYYSQIVNDFQKGDIAEGYSVSREKKESFPLTVTSAQKNPTAFYLCATSRGQVSYGYTFGSGTRLTVV.

The chain has TRBV9 and TRBJ2-1, with D maybe TRBD1 (5 bases). The germline V and J ends were trimmed by 4 bases and 0 bases, with 26 bases remaining between them. The CDR3 is 20 amino acids. Germline V lookup: CDR1 SGDLS, CDR2 YYNGEE. The CDR3 bases are TGTGCCAGCAGCATTAGAGCTCCGGACACACCGCCCAGCTCCTACAATGAGCAGTTCTTC. It yields the protein CASSIRAPDTPPSSYNEQFF.

This chain joins TRBV9 and TRBJ2-7; 8 nucleotides match TRBD1. Germline assignment: CDR1 SGDLS and CDR2 YYNGEE. V was pared by 3 bases and J by 1 base, with 6 bases of the junction left unmatched. The CDR3 covers 15 residues. The CDR3 region is CASSEDRGPSYEQYF. CDR3 DNA: TGTGCCAGCAGCGAAGACAGGGGACCATCCTACGAGCAGTACTTC.